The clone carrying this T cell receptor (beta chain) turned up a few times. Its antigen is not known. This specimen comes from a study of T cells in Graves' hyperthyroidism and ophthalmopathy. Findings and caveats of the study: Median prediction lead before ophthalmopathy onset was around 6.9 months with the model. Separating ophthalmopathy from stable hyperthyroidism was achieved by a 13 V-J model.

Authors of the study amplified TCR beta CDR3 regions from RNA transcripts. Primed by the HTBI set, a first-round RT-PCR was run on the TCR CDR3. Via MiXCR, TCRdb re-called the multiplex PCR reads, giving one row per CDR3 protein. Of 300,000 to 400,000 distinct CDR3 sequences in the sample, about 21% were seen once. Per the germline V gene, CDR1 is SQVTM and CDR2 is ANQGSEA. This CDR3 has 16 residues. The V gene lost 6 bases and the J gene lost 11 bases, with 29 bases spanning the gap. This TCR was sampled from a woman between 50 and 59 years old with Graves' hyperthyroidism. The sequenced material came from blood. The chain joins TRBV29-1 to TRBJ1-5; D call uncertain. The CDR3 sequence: CSVLPWSCLSTRAQHF. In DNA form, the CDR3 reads TGCAGCGTCCTTCCCTGGAGCTGTTTAAGTACCCGAGCCCAGCATTTT. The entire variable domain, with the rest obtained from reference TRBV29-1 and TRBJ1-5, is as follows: SAVISQKPSRDICQRGTSLTIQCQVDSQVTMMFWYRQQPGQSLTLIATANQGSEATYESGFVIDKFPISRPNLTFSTLTVSNMSPEDSSIYLCSVLPWSCLSTRAQHFGDGTRLSIL.